Following are 14 T cell receptor beta chains from one sample sequenced in a study of beta chain features in type 1 diabetes. Regarding the study as a whole: Among all four CD4+ subsets, Type 1 diabetes patients had TCRB CDR3s that were moderately but significantly shorter.

The entirety of the isolated RNA underwent reverse transcription, so expressed TCRB transcripts were sequenced. The table came from immunoSEQ multiplex PCR; TCRdb's copy has only in-frame clones and leaves some out. The sample has 150,000 to 180,000 clones, approximately 10% seen once; the top ten hold roughly 0.5%. Their antigens remain unidentified. Sequencing was done on a sample of central memory CD4+ T cells from blood. These receptors originate from a young man with type 1 diabetes.

The V gene is TRBV11-2, the J gene TRBJ2-5; D gene uncertain. V shed 5 bases and J shed 5 bases, with 15 bases lying between them. CDR1 SGHAT and CDR2 FQNNGV come from the germline V gene. The length of the CDR3 is 14 residues. The CDR3, as DNA: TGTGCCAGCAGCCCCCAGGCAGGTTGGGAGACCCAGTACTTC. It translates to CASSPQAGWETQYF.

J is TRBJ1-5 and V is TRBV28, with D maybe TRBD1 (6 bases). Looked up from germline, CDR1 is MDHEN and CDR2 is SYDVKM. The CDR3 runs to 15 residues. V was pared by 6 bases and J by 3 bases, with 15 bases between. CDR3 DNA: TGTGCCAGCAGCCCTTTGGACAGATCCAATCAGCCCCAGCATTTT. This encodes CASSPLDRSNQPQHF.

The genes are TRBV5-1 and TRBJ1-1, with D unclear. Germline CDR1 SGHRS, CDR2 YFSETQ. Trimming removed 1 base from V and 2 bases from J, with 6 bases in between. This CDR3 is built from 13 residues. The CDR3: CASSLQANTEAFF. The DNA of the CDR3 is TGCGCCAGCAGCTTGCAGGCCAACACTGAAGCTTTCTTT. Full variable domain (rest looked up from reference TRBV5-1 and TRBJ1-1): KAGVTQTPRYLIKTRGQQVTLSCSPISGHRSVSWYQQTPGQGLQFLFEYFSETQRNKGNFPGRFSGRQFSNSRSEMNVSTLELGDSALYLCASSLQANTEAFFGQGTRLTVV.

This chain uses TRBV4-2 with TRBJ2-5, with TRBD2 matching over 7 bases. CDR3 length equals 14 residues. The ends lost 4 bases at V and 5 bases at J; junction bases unmatched: 7. Germline CDR1 and CDR2: LGHNA and YNFKEQ. The CDR3 reads CASSPRDYRETQYF. The CDR3 nucleotides are TGTGCCAGCAGCCCCAGGGACTATAGGGAGACCCAGTACTTC.

The sample holds a few counts of this clone. The rearrangement links TRBV14 to TRBJ2-2; D gene uncertain. Trimming cost V 0 bases and J 7 bases, with 6 bases left between them. The V gene's germline CDR1 is SGHDN and CDR2 FVKESK. CDR3 length: 13 residues. The CDR3 is CASSQDRHGELFF. CDR3 coding DNA: TGTGCCAGCAGCCAAGACAGGCACGGGGAGCTGTTTTTT.

The sample holds many counts of this clone. The chain couples TRBV5-1 to TRBJ2-7; D not resolved. Germline assignment: CDR1 SGHRS and CDR2 YFSETQ. CDR3 length: 12 residues. V lost 2 bases and J 6 bases, leaving 9 bases between the germline ends. CDR3 amino acids: CASSFEFGEQYF. The CDR3 region has the DNA TGCGCCAGCAGCTTTGAGTTCGGCGAGCAGTACTTC.

The chain joins TRBV11-2 to TRBJ2-7, with 11 bases that match TRBD2. Per the germline V gene, CDR1 is SGHAT and CDR2 is FQNNGV. CDR3 length: 15 residues. The CDR3 loop is CAGRGTSGTTYEQYF. Here the CDR3 DNA reads TGTGCGGGAAGAGGGACTAGCGGAACTACCTACGAGCAGTACTTC. Combining the CDR3 with reference TRBV11-2 and TRBJ2-7 gives the whole variable domain EAGVAQSPRYKIIEKRQSVAFWCNPISGHATLYWYQQILGQGPKLLIQFQNNGVVDDSQLPKDRFSAERLKGVDSTLKIQPAKLEDSAVYLCAGRGTSGTTYEQYFGPGTRLTVT.

The chain recombines TRBV11-2 with TRBJ2-1; no definite D call. The ends were cut back, 0 bases at V and 4 bases at J, with 4 bases in the middle. The CDR3 contains 13 residues. CDR1 and CDR2 from the germline V gene are SGHAT and FQNNGV. The CDR3 loop is CASSLDQYNEQFF. The CDR3 DNA reads TGTGCCAGCAGCTTAGATCAATACAATGAGCAGTTCTTC.

This rearrangement joins TRBV6-1 to TRBJ2-7; tentative D call: TRBD2 (5 bases). The CDR3 has 15 amino acids. Deletions cut 5 bases from V and 3 bases from J, with 17 bases between. Germline V lookup: CDR1 MNHNS, CDR2 SASEGT. CDR3 nucleotides: TGTGCCAGCAGTCCGGGCAGGCTAGCCCTCTACGAGCAGTACTTC. It encodes CASSPGRLALYEQYF.

The J gene is TRBJ2-2, the V gene TRBV5-1, with TRBD2 matching over 13 bases. V trimming: 4 bases; J trimming: 4 bases; junction bases outside the gene matches: 7. This CDR3 has 17 amino acids. From germline, CDR1 is SGHRS and CDR2 YFSETQ. In nucleotides, the CDR3 is TGCGCCAGCAGCGCGACTAGCGGGAGGCTCGGCACCGGGGAGCTGTTTTTT. It is translated as CASSATSGRLGTGELFF.

The chain uses TRBV5-6 and TRBJ1-2; TRBD1 is a possible D gene (6 bases). The CDR3 runs to 14 residues. CDR1 SGHDT and CDR2 YYEEEE come from the germline V gene. V lost 3 bases and J 8 bases, leaving 17 bases between the germline ends. The CDR3 is CASSWQQGSGGYTF. CDR3 DNA sequence: TGTGCCAGCAGCTGGCAACAGGGCTCTGGGGGCTACACCTTC.

This clone has a handful of counts. The V call is TRBV4-2, the J call TRBJ2-3, with 8 bases identical to TRBD2. The CDR3 totals 15 residues. Germline V gives CDR1 LGHNA, CDR2 YNFKEQ. J lost 6 bases, V lost 2 bases, and 7 bases had no gene match. CDR3 nucleotide sequence: TGTGCCAGCAGCCAACCGGGAGGGCCGTGGGATACGCAGTATTTT. Protein sequence: CASSQPGGPWDTQYF.

The genes are TRBV30 and TRBJ1-2, with 12 bases identical to TRBD1. The germline gives CDR1 GTSNPN, CDR2 SVGIG (reference sequence). This CDR3 spans 15 amino acids. V dropped 4 bases and J dropped 3; count of bases not matched to a gene: 6. In DNA form, the CDR3 reads TGTGCCTGGATACCCGGGACAGGGGGCCACTATGGCTACACCTTC. It specifies CAWIPGTGGHYGYTF.

The sample holds a few counts of this clone. The chain uses TRBV6-6 and TRBJ2-6; unclear D gene. V shed 5 bases and J shed 2 bases, with 4 bases lying between them. This CDR3 has 13 amino acids. Germline V gives CDR1 MNHNY, CDR2 SVGAGI (reference sequence). Here the CDR3 reads CASSEPGANVLTF. Written as DNA, the CDR3 is TGTGCCAGCAGTGAGCCTGGGGCCAACGTCCTGACTTTC.